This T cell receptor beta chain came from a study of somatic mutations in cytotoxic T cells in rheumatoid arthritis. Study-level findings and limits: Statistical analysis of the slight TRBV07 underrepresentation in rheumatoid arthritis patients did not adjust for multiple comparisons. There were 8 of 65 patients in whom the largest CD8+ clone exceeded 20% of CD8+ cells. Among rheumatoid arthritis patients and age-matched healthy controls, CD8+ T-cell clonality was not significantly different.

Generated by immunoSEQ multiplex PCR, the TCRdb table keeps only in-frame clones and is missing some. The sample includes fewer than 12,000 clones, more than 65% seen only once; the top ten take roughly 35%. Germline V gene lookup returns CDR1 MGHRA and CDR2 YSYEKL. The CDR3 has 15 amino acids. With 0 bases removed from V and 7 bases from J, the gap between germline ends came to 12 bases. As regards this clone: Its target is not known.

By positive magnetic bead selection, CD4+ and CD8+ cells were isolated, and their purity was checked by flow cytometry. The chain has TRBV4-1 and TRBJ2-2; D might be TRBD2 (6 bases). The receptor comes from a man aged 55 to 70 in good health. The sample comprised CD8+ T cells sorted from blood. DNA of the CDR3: TGCGCCAGCAGCCAAGATTTGCGGGGTGACGGGGAGCTGTTTTTT. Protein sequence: CASSQDLRGDGELFF.